This is a list of T cell receptor beta chains from one sample in a study of identical twins. TCRdb ran MiXCR on the 5' RACE reads and lists one entry per CDR3 protein. The sample shows roughly 1,500,000 distinct CDR3 sequences, less than 40% of them seen only once. Material for sequencing was cord blood. The receptors stem from a newborn girl in good health. The CDR3 runs from the conserved cysteine through the conserved F or W. Each record gives: V gene, J gene, clone size, D gene, CDR3 protein, CDR3 DNA. D genes are given only for firm matches. Clone sizes are given selectively: once, few, many, or a class where the clone is expanded.

TRBV2	TRBJ2-2	.	.	CASRSEGELFF	TGTGCCAGCAGGTCCGAAGGGGAGCTGTTTTTT
TRBV28	TRBJ1-1	.	.	CAILGGGNTEAFF	TGTGCCATTTTAGGGGGGGGAAACACTGAAGCTTTCTTT
TRBV7-6	TRBJ1-4	few	TRBD1	CASSLPGQATGEKLFF	TGTGCCAGCAGCTTACCGGGACAGGCGACAGGAGAAAAACTGTTTTTT
TRBV20-1	TRBJ1-5	.	.	CSARDGTHSNQPQHF	TGCAGTGCTAGGGACGGGACACATAGCAATCAGCCCCAGCATTTT
TRBV7-2	TRBJ2-5	.	TRBD2	CASRRDYGDQETQYF	TGTGCCAGCAGACGGGACTACGGCGACCAAGAGACCCAGTACTTC
TRBV6-2/TRBV6-3	TRBJ2-3	.	TRBD2	CASSYWASGKDTDTQYF	TGTGCCAGCAGTTACTGGGCTAGCGGGAAGGACACAGATACGCAGTATTTT
TRBV21-1	TRBJ1-1	.	.	CASPFDRNTEAFF	TGTGCCAGTCCCTTCGACAGGAACACTGAAGCTTTCTTT
TRBV2	TRBJ1-1	.	TRBD1	CASRITQGATFF	TGTGCCAGCAGGATAACTCAGGGGGCGACTTTCTTT
TRBV20-1	TRBJ2-7	.	TRBD2	CSARDVGGNEQYF	TGCAGTGCTAGAGATGTGGGAGGGAACGAGCAGTACTTC
TRBV12-3/TRBV12-4	TRBJ2-7	few	TRBD1	CASSSTWDRYYEQYF	TGTGCCAGCAGTTCAACATGGGACAGGTACTACGAGCAGTACTTC
TRBV20-1	TRBJ1-1	.	.	CSFGAVEAFF	TGCAGTTTTGGGGCGGTTGAAGCTTTCTTT
TRBV6-5	TRBJ1-1	.	.	CASSYAAETEAFF	TGTGCCAGCAGTTACGCCGCAGAGACTGAAGCTTTCTTT
TRBV29-1	TRBJ2-7	.	TRBD2	CSVVRSGIGVGEQYF	TGCAGCGTTGTCCGTAGCGGGATCGGCGTAGGGGAGCAGTACTTC
TRBV11-2	TRBJ2-7	.	TRBD2	CASRFRSLSGTSSYNEQYF	TGTGCCAGCAGATTTAGGAGCCTTAGCGGGACGAGCTCCTACAATGAGCAGTACTTC